This TCR beta chain is from a study of blood T cells in healthy people across ages. Study results and limitations: Naive CD4+ cell counts and diversity both ran higher in long-lived than in aged donors.

Then a second PCR, running roughly 6 to 11 cycles, was carried out with a sample-barcoded 5' primer and a J-beta primer mix. TCRdb used MiXCR to reprocess the 5' RACE reads, holding one entry per CDR3 protein. The sample contains around 1,000,000 distinct CDR3 sequences, about 25% of which appear only once. V dropped 1 base and J dropped 4 bases, with 8 bases sitting between them. Germline V CDR1 and CDR2: SGHVS, FQNEAQ. The CDR3 is 14 residues long. This clonotype appeared a few times. What it recognizes is unknown. These data were also filed under a second study, of T cells of mothers and their children.

This TCR derives from a girl between 2 and 10 years old in good health. The sample comprised blood. The J gene is TRBJ1-3, the V gene TRBV7-8, with D unclear. As DNA, the CDR3 is TGTGCCAGCAGCTTAGGGGAGGCCGGAAACACCATATATTTT. This sequence encodes CASSLGEAGNTIYF.